The T cell receptor beta chain described here comes from a study of shared clonotypes between healthy human individuals. Unmatched junction bases numbered 5, after V lost 6 bases and J lost 0 bases. This CDR3 contains 15 residues. Germline-derived CDR1 and CDR2 are MNHNY and SVGAGI (reference sequence). Clones were read by immunoSEQ multiplex PCR, and TCRdb kept only the in-frame ones, dropping some. The repertoire has a few million clones, approximately 90% of them found once; the top ten carry 0.37%. The rearrangement uses TRBV6-6 and TRBJ1-1, with 9 nucleotides matching TRBD1. The specimen was naive CD4+ T cells from PBMCs. Subset in this sample: CD45RA+ positively selected. This receptor was taken from a man between 18 and 35 years old in good health. Some clones in this sample may be carry-over from other donors' samples. This CDR3 reads CASRNTGGLNTEAFF. CDR3 DNA: TGTGCCAGCAGGAACACAGGGGGCCTGAACACTGAAGCTTTCTTT.